The clone carrying this T cell receptor beta chain was seen more than once but under ten times. Mismatch with germline at one junction end may stem from a read error. HTBI primers from iRepertoire and Arm-PCR of CDR3 regions yielded the TCR beta libraries. TCRdb processed the multiplex PCR reads anew with MiXCR; each CDR3 protein has one entry. The sample yields 560,000 or so distinct CDR3 sequences, roughly 15% seen once. The germline CDR1 and CDR2 sequences are SGHRS and YFSETQ. This CDR3 is built from 13 residues. The data derive from a study of regulatory T cells in long-lasting Graves disease. The time point here: newly diagnosed GD, antithyroid drugs for less than 3 months. The TCR library was prepared using RNA isolated from PBMCs. These data also featured in a second study, about T cells in Graves' hyperthyroidism and ophthalmopathy. That paper states: The definition of stable Graves' hyperthyroidism was no ophthalmopathy progression within 18 months.

Source: peripheral blood mononuclear cells (PBMCs), taken at new diagnosis, from a patient treated with antithyroid drugs. The V and J genes are TRBV5-1 and TRBJ2-1, with D maybe TRBD2 (6 bases). This clonotype was sampled from a man younger than 35 with Graves disease. CDR3 sequence: CASRLDGRNEQFF. DNA of the CDR3: TGCGCCAGCAGATTGGACGGGAGAAATGAGCAGTTCTTC.